This entry describes one T cell receptor beta chain. Its antigen remains unidentified. J was trimmed by 3 bases and V by 2 bases; bases with no gene match: 3. Germline V lookup: CDR1 SGHRS, CDR2 YFSETQ. The CDR3 is 14 amino acids. The data were produced by immunoSEQ multiplex PCR, yet TCRdb's version contains in-frame clones alone and is incomplete. The profile shows roughly 130,000 clones, about 85% of them singletons. This specimen comes from a study of T cell responses to AZD1222 COVID-19 vaccine. Overall study results and limits: The sample set comprised mostly white British donors with more females, and clonal diversity was possibly underestimated. Among vaccine-associated CD4 TCRs, coverage spanned spike, with dominance at 160-218 and 743-854.

This TCR derives from an adult in good health. The source was peripheral blood, collected on day 0 of AZD1222 vaccination. This chain joins TRBV5-1 and TRBJ1-1; TRBD1 aligns across 8 bases. CDR3 loop: CASSFRQGHTEAFF. CDR3 bases: TGCGCCAGCAGCTTTAGACAGGGGCACACTGAAGCTTTCTTT.